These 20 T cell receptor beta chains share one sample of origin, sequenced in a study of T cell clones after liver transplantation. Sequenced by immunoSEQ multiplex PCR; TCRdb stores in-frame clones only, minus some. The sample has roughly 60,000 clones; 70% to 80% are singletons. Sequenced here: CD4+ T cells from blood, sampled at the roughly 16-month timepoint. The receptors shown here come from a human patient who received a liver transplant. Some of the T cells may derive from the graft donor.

The CDR3 nucleotides read TGTGCCAGCAGCTTGGGACTAGGGAACGAGCAGTACTTC. It yields the protein CASSLGLGNEQYF. The chain joins TRBV5-6 to TRBJ2-7; TRBD2 is a possible D gene (6 bases). This CDR3 is 13 amino acids long. The V end was cut by 0 bases, the J end by 5 bases, with 9 bases between. The germline V gene encodes CDR1 SGHDT and CDR2 YYEEEE.

The CDR3 reads CASTKRIGDGYTF. CDR3 nucleotides: TGTGCCAGCACCAAGAGGATCGGGGATGGCTACACCTTC. The chain recombines TRBV7-9 with TRBJ1-2; D uncertain. This CDR3 is 13 amino acids long. Trimming cost V 7 bases and J 6 bases, with 15 bases left between them. From germline, CDR1 is SEHNR and CDR2 FQNEAQ (reference sequence).

The CDR3 sequence is CASRPRSDTQYF. The CDR3 DNA follows: TGTGCCAGCAGGCCCCGATCAGATACGCAGTATTTT. The chain links TRBV6-6 to TRBJ2-3; D gene uncertain. The germline gives CDR1 MNHNY, CDR2 SVGAGI (reference sequence). The CDR3 has 12 amino acids. Trimming removed 6 bases at V and 4 bases at J, with 8 bases between.

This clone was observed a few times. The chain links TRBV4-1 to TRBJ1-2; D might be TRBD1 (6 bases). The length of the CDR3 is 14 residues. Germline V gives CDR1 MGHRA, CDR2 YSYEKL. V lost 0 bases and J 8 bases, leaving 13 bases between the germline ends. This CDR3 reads CASSQELGAKGYTF. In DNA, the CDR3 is TGCGCCAGCAGCCAAGAATTGGGGGCGAAAGGCTACACCTTC.

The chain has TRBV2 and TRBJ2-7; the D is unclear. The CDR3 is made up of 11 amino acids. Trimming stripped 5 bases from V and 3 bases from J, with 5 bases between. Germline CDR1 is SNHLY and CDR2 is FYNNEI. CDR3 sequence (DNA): TGTGCCAGCAGTTACGACTACGAGCAGTACTTC. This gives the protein CASSYDYEQYF.

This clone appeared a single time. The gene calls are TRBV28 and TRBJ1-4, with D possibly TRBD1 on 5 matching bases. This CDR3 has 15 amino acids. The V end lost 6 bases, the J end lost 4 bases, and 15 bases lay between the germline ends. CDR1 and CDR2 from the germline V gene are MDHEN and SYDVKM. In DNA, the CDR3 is TGTGCCAGCAGGGGGGGGTCTTGGGGTAATGAAAAACTGTTTTTT. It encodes CASRGGSWGNEKLFF.

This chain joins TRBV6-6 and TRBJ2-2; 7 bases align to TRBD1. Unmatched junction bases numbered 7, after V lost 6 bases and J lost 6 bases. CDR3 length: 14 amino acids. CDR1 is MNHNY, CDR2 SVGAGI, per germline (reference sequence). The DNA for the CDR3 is TGTGCCAGCAGACGACAGGGTCGCGCCGGGGAGCTGTTTTTT. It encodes CASRRQGRAGELFF.

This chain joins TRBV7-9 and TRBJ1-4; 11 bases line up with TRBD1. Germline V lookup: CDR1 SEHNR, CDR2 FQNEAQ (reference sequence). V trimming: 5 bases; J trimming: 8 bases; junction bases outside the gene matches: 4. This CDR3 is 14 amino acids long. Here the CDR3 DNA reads TGTGCCAGCAGCCCCGGGACAGGGGGAGAAAAACTGTTTTTT. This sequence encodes CASSPGTGGEKLFF.

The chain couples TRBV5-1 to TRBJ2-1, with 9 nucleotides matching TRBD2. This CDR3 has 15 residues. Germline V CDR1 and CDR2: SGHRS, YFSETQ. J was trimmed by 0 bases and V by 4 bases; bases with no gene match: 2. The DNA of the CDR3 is TGCGCCAGCAGCCTAGCGGGAAGCTCCTACAATGAGCAGTTCTTC. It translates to CASSLAGSSYNEQFF.

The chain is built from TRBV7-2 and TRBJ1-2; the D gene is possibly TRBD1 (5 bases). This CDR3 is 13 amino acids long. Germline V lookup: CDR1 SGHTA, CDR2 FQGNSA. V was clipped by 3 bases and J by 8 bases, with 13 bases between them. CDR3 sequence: CASSFTGEGGYTF. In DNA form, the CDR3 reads TGTGCCAGCAGCTTCACGGGGGAAGGAGGCTACACCTTC.

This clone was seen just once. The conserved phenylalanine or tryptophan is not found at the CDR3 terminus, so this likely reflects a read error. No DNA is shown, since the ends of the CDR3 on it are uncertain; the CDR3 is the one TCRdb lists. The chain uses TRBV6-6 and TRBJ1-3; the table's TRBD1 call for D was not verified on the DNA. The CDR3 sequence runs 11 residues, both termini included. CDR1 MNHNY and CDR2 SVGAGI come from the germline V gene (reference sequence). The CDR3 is CASSPHTQHLL.

The CDR3 coding sequence is TGTGCCAGCAGTTCAACCTCCCGGGGCTACGAGCAGTACGTC. The encoded protein is CASSSTSRGYEQYV. This chain uses TRBV28 with TRBJ2-7; D may be TRBD2 (5 bases). The V gene lost 4 bases and the J gene lost 3 bases, with 13 bases spanning the gap. The length of the CDR3 is 14 residues. From germline, CDR1 is MDHEN and CDR2 SYDVKM.

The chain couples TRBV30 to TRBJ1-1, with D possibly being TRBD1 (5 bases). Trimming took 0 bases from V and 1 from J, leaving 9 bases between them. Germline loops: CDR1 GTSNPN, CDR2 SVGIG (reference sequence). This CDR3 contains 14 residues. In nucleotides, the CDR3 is TGTGCCTGGAGTGTAATGGGGGGGAACACTGAAGCTTTCTTT. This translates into CAWSVMGGNTEAFF.

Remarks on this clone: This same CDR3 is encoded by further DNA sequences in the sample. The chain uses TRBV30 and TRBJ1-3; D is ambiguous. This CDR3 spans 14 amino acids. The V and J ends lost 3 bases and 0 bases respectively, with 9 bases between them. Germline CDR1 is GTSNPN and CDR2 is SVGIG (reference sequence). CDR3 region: CAWRGRNSGNTIYF. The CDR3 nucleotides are TGTGCCTGGAGAGGACGGAACTCTGGAAACACCATATATTTT. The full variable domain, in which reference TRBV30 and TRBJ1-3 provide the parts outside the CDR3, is SQTIHQWPATLVQPVGSPLSLECTVEGTSNPNLYWYRQAAGRGLQLLFYSVGIGQISSEVPQNLSASRPQDRQFILSSKKLLLSDSGFYLCAWRGRNSGNTIYFGEGSWLTVV.

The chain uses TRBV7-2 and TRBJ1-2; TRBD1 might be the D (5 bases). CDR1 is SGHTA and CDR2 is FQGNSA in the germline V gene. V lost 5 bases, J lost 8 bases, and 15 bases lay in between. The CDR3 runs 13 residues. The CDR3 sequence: CASSPGQGEGYTF. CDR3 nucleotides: TGTGCCAGCAGCCCGGGGCAGGGAGAAGGCTACACCTTC.

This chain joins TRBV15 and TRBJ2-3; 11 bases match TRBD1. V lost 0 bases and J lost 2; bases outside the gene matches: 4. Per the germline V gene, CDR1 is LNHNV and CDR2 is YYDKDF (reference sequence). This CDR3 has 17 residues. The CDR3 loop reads CATSRDRDRGTTDTQYF. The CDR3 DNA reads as TGTGCCACCAGCAGAGATCGGGACAGGGGGACCACAGATACGCAGTATTTT.

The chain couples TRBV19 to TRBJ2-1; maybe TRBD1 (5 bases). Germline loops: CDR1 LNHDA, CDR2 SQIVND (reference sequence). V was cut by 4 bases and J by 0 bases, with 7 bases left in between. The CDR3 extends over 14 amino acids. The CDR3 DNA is TGTGCCAGTAGTAGAGACAGCTCCTACAATGAGCAGTTCTTC. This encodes CASSRDSSYNEQFF.

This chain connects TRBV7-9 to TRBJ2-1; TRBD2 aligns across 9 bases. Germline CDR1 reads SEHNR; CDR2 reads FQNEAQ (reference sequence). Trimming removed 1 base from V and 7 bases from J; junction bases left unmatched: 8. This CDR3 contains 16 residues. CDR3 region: CASSLGSGTSSNEQFF. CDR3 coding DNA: TGTGCCAGCAGCTTAGGATCAGGGACTAGCAGTAATGAGCAGTTCTTC. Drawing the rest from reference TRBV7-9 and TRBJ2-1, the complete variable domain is DTGVSQNPRHKITKRGQNVTFRCDPISEHNRLYWYRQTLGQGPEFLTYFQNEAQLEKSRLLSDRFSAERPKGSFSTLEIQRTEQGDSAMYLCASSLGSGTSSNEQFFGPGTRLTVL.

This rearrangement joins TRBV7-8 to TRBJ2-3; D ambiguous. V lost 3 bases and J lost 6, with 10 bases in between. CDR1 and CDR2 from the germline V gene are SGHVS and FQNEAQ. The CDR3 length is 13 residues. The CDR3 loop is CASSFYSQDTQYF. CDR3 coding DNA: TGTGCCAGCAGCTTCTATAGCCAGGATACGCAGTATTTT.

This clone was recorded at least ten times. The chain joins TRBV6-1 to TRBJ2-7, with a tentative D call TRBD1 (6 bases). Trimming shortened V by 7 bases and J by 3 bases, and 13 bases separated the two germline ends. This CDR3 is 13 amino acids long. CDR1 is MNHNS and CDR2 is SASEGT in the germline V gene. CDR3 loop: CASIRQEHYEQYF. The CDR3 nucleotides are TGTGCCAGCATTAGACAGGAGCACTACGAGCAGTACTTC.